This TCR beta chain was found in a study of siplizumab effects on memory and regulatory T cells. Using immunoSEQ multiplex PCR, the repertoire was profiled, and TCRdb retains in-frame clones only, with some absent. The sample contains some 97,000 clones, around 94% of which appear only once. Germline V CDR1 and CDR2: MNHEY, SMNVEV (reference sequence). The CDR3 is made up of 14 amino acids. The J segment lost 8 bases and the V segment lost 6 bases, leaving 10 bases of the junction unmatched. Sequencing was carried out using Tregs sorted from blood. This sequence joins TRBV27 and TRBJ1-2, with TRBD1 matching 9 bases. The sequence came from a human donor in good health. CDR3 bases: TGTGCCAGCAGGAGACCAGGACAGGGGCCCGGCTACACCTTC. As protein: CASRRPGQGPGYTF.